The T cell receptor (beta chain) under discussion was sequenced for a study of blood T cell repertoires in COVID-19. About the research overall: The United States, Italy and Spain supplied acute and convalescent COVID-19 samples. Nucleic acid was either cDNA or gDNA, and it came from T cells, B-cell-depleted T cells, or PBMCs.

Deletions cut 3 bases from V and 6 bases from J, with 10 bases between. The CDR3 is 13 amino acids. The germline V gene has CDR1 KGHSH and CDR2 LQKENI. As handled by the study authors: Counts of nucleated cells, estimated from reference gene primer amplification, were obtained. Produced via immunoSEQ multiplex PCR; TCRdb's table is partial and in-frame only. Clonal size and the V and J genes are those of that table, whereas D and trimming came from the DNA. This table has around 200,000 clones, around 84% appearing once. This clone appeared a single time. The sample was peripheral blood. The clonotype originates from a woman at least 80 years old with acute or convalescent COVID-19. The rearrangement links TRBV18 to TRBJ2-3; TRBD1 is a possible D gene (5 bases). The CDR3 nucleotides read TGTGCCAGCTCACCCCAGGGCCCCGATACGCAGTATTTT. Its translation: CASSPQGPDTQYF.